Shown below are 18 T cell receptor beta chains from a single sample sequenced in a study of T cells in Graves' hyperthyroidism and ophthalmopathy. Researchers took RNA transcripts and amplified the TCR beta CDR3 regions from them. The TCR CDR3 first-round RT-PCR relied on the HTBI primer set. Using its own MiXCR run on the multiplex PCR reads, TCRdb lists one record per CDR3 protein. Here the sample spans fewer than 400,000 distinct CDR3 sequences, around 16% being singletons. The sample consisted of blood. The receptors come from a man aged 25 to 40 with Graves' hyperthyroidism.

This clonotype occurred many times. V is TRBV12-3 or TRBV12-4 and J is TRBJ1-2, with 7 bases fitting TRBD1. The CDR3 runs 15 residues. J lost 5 bases, V lost 1 base, and 7 bases had no gene match. The CDR3 loop reads CASSLEGGASYGYTF. The DNA of the CDR3 is TGTGCCAGCAGTTTAGAAGGGGGCGCATCATATGGCTACACCTTC.

This clonotype was seen only a few times. The rearrangement links TRBV11-2 to TRBJ1-4; perhaps TRBD1 as D (5 bases). This CDR3 contains 16 residues. Germline V gene data show CDR1 as SGHAT and CDR2 as FQNNGV. The germline V and J ends were trimmed by 2 bases and 4 bases, with 14 bases remaining between them. The CDR3 sequence is CASSLPRGHRNEKLFF. CDR3 nucleotides: TGTGCCAGCAGCTTACCCAGAGGACACCGTAATGAAAAACTGTTTTTT.

In this sample, this clonotype turned up many times. The chain uses TRBV4-1 and TRBJ1-5; 7 positions match TRBD1. This CDR3 spans 16 amino acids. Trimming cost V 1 base and J 6 bases; bases outside gene matches: 9. Germline assignment: CDR1 MGHRA and CDR2 YSYEKL. The CDR3 spells CASSQGTGSMVQPQHF. The CDR3 coding sequence is TGCGCCAGCAGCCAAGGGACAGGTTCGATGGTTCAGCCCCAGCATTTT.

This clonotype occurred many times. The chain joins TRBV7-8 to TRBJ2-1, with TRBD2 as a possible D gene (5 bases). The CDR3 is 17 amino acids. Germline CDR1 SGHVS, CDR2 FQNEAQ. The ends were cut back, 0 bases at V and 3 bases at J, with 15 bases in the middle. CDR3 loop: CASSLAASGGLYNEQFF. CDR3 bases: TGTGCCAGCAGCTTAGCAGCGAGCGGCGGCCTCTACAATGAGCAGTTCTTC. Combining the CDR3 with reference TRBV7-8 and TRBJ2-1 gives the whole variable domain GAGVSQSPRYKVAKRGQDVALRCDPISGHVSLFWYQQALGQGPEFLTYFQNEAQLDKSGLPSDRFFAERPEGSVSTLKIQRTQQEDSAVYLCASSLAASGGLYNEQFFGPGTRLTVL.

This clonotype was counted at least ten times. The genes are TRBV11-2 and TRBJ1-1; unclear D gene. CDR1 is SGHAT, CDR2 FQNNGV, per germline. The V end was cut by 4 bases, the J end by 0 bases, with 6 bases between. CDR3 length equals 13 residues. The CDR3: CASSCVMNTEAFF. The DNA of the CDR3 is TGTGCCAGCAGCTGCGTCATGAACACTGAAGCTTTCTTT.

This clonotype was detected a few times. The rearrangement links TRBV2 to TRBJ1-2; D gene uncertain. The ends were cut back, 7 bases at V and 5 bases at J, with 17 bases in the middle. The CDR3 is made up of 14 amino acids. Per germline, CDR1 SNHLY and CDR2 FYNNEI. In nucleotides, the CDR3 is TGTGCCAGCATCCCACCCAGAGTCACGTATGGCTACACCTTC. It translates to CASIPPRVTYGYTF.

This clonotype occurred a few times. The chain recombines TRBV27 with TRBJ1-5; 9 nucleotides line up with TRBD1. This CDR3 has 15 residues. Germline V gene lookup returns CDR1 MNHEY and CDR2 SMNVEV (reference sequence). V lost 6 bases, J lost 9 bases, and 12 bases stayed unmatched. CDR3 in DNA: TGTGCCAGCAGACCCCGGACAGGGGTTTATTCGCCCCAGCATTTT. As protein: CASRPRTGVYSPQHF.

Note on this clonotype: Possible read error: a much larger clone is one base away. The chain uses TRBV29-1 and TRBJ1-1; possible D gene TRBD1, 5 bases. This CDR3 spans 16 amino acids. Trimming stripped 1 base from V and 1 base from J, with 16 bases between. Germline V gene data show CDR1 as SQVTM and CDR2 as ANQGSEA. This CDR3 reads CSVEGGPGPGNTEAFF. The CDR3 DNA follows: TGCAGCGTTGAAGGGGGACCGGGACCCGGGAACACTGAAGCTTTCTTT.

This clonotype was counted many times. V is TRBV3-1 and J is TRBJ1-6; D perhaps matches TRBD1 (6 bases). V lost 4 bases and J lost 7, with 14 bases in between. In germline, CDR1 is LGHDT, CDR2 YNNKEL (reference sequence). The CDR3 is 15 residues long. The CDR3 nucleotides are TGTGCCAGCAGCCTTGGACATGGGGGCAATTCACCCCTCCACTTT. Residues: CASSLGHGGNSPLHF.

This clonotype showed up many times. This sequence joins TRBV7-3 and TRBJ2-1; the match to TRBD2 covers 9 bases. CDR3 length equals 15 residues. The ends lost 4 bases at V and 2 bases at J; junction bases unmatched: 3. Germline CDR1 and CDR2: SGHTA and FQGTGA. CDR3 residues: CASSSLAGPYNEQFF. The DNA for the CDR3 is TGTGCCAGCAGCTCGCTAGCGGGGCCCTACAATGAGCAGTTCTTC.

The chain carries TRBV5-1 and TRBJ1-2; D remains unclear. Trimming stripped 3 bases from V and 2 bases from J, with 11 bases between. This CDR3 comprises 14 residues. Germline V gene lookup returns CDR1 SGHRS and CDR2 YFSETQ. The CDR3: CASSYPLKNYGYTF. As DNA, the CDR3 is TGCGCCAGCAGCTACCCCCTTAAGAACTATGGCTACACCTTC.

The chain links TRBV24-1 to TRBJ2-1; unclear D gene. The CDR3 sequence is 13 residues long. The V end lost 4 bases, the J end lost 7 bases, and 10 bases lay between the germline ends. Germline CDR1 KGHDR, CDR2 SFDVKD. The CDR3 protein is CATSETLYNEQFF. For the CDR3, the DNA is TGTGCCACCAGTGAAACCCTCTATAATGAGCAGTTCTTC.

Details on this clonotype: This may be a read error: a much more frequent sequence differs by one nucleotide. The V call is TRBV10-3, the J call TRBJ2-3; D call uncertain. The CDR3 totals 14 residues. Germline V lookup: CDR1 ENHRY, CDR2 SYGVKD. The CDR3 DNA is TGTGCCATCAGTCACCTTCGATCGGCAGATACGCGGTATTTT. It yields the protein CAISHLRSADTRYF.

This clonotype was seen at least ten times. The V and J genes are TRBV28 and TRBJ2-3; 15 bases fit TRBD2. The length of the CDR3 is 16 residues. The germline gives CDR1 MDHEN, CDR2 SYDVKM. With V trimmed by 5 bases and J by 8 bases, 8 bases remained unmatched. CDR3 DNA: TGTGCCAGCAGTCCGGGACTAGCGGGAGGAAGGGCTACGCAGTATTTT. Translated: CASSPGLAGGRATQYF. The full variable domain, completed using reference TRBV28 and TRBJ2-3, is DVKVTQSSRYLVKRTGEKVFLECVQDMDHENMFWYRQDPGLGLRLIYFSYDVKMKEKGDIPEGYSVSREKKERFSLILESASTNQTSMYLCASSPGLAGGRATQYFGPGTRLTVL.

This clonotype was recorded at least ten times. V usage is TRBV11-3 and J usage is TRBJ2-5, with D tentatively TRBD2 (5 bases). The V and J ends lost 2 bases and 4 bases respectively, with 8 bases between them. The CDR3 length is 13 residues. Germline V gives CDR1 SGHNT, CDR2 YENEEA. The CDR3: CASSLSGTETQYF. The CDR3 DNA reads TGTGCCAGCAGCTTATCGGGAACAGAGACCCAGTACTTC.

This rearrangement joins TRBV3-1 to TRBJ2-2; tentative D call: TRBD2 (6 bases). Per germline, CDR1 LGHDT and CDR2 YNNKEL (reference sequence). The CDR3 spans 17 residues. Trimming left V 0 bases short and J 0 bases short, with 11 bases between. CDR3 DNA: TGTGCCAGCAGCCAAGATTGGGGGACTTCGAACACCGGGGAGCTGTTTTTT. It is translated as CASSQDWGTSNTGELFF.

This clonotype was recorded a few times. The junction departs from germline at one end; a sequencing error may be responsible. V gene TRBV5-1 combines with J gene TRBJ2-5; 7 nucleotides match TRBD1. The CDR3 consists of 14 residues. Per the germline V gene, CDR1 is SGHRS and CDR2 is YFSETQ. The chain's CDR3 is CASHRGLDQETQYF. In DNA form, the CDR3 reads TGCGCCAGCCACAGGGGTTTAGACCAGGAGACCCAGTACTTC.

This clonotype was seen at least ten times. V usage is TRBV11-2 and J usage is TRBJ1-1, with D hard to call. V was cut by 5 bases and J by 2 bases, with 9 bases left in between. Germline assignment: CDR1 SGHAT and CDR2 FQNNGV. This CDR3 has 13 residues. The CDR3 region has the DNA TGTGCCAGCAGCCGGACGATCAACACTGAAGCTTTCTTT. Its protein is CASSRTINTEAFF.